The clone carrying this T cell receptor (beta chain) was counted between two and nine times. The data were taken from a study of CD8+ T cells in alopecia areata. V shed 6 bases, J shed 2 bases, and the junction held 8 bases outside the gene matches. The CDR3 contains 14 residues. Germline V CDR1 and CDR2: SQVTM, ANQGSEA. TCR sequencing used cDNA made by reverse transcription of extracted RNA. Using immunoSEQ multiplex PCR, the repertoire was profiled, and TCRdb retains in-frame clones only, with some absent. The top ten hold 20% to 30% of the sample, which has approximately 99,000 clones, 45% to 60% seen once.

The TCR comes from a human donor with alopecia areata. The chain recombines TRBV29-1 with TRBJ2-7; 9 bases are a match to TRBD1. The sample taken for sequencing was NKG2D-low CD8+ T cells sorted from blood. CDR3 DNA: TGCAGCGTCCAGGACAGGGGTAAGGCCTACGAGCAGTACTTC. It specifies CSVQDRGKAYEQYF.